A single sample is the source of the 10 T cell receptor beta chains below, sequenced in a study of blood T cell repertoires in COVID-19. The method was immunoSEQ multiplex PCR; TCRdb's version includes in-frame clones alone and lacks a portion of them. The table lists 250,000 to 350,000 clones, roughly 89% of them singletons. Sequencing input: PBMCs or T cells enriched from blood (not recorded which). The receptors stem from a woman between 18 and 29 years old with acute COVID-19.

The J gene is TRBJ2-5, the V gene TRBV5-1, with 9 bases aligning to TRBD1. Germline CDR1 reads SGHRS; CDR2 reads YFSETQ. CDR3 size: 14 residues. V was pared by 5 bases and J by 5 bases, with 7 bases of the junction left unmatched. In DNA form, the CDR3 reads TGCGCCAGCAGGTGGACAGGGGTGGGGGAGACCCAGTACTTC. Amino acid sequence: CASRWTGVGETQYF.

The genes are TRBV2 and TRBJ1-2; TRBD1 matches 7 bases. The CDR3 loop spans 12 amino acids. The V gene end was trimmed by 10 bases and the J gene end by 4 bases; junction bases not matched to a gene: 6. Germline V gene data show CDR1 as SNHLY and CDR2 as FYNNEI. CDR3 DNA sequence: TGTGCCACCTACAGGGGCTTCTATGGCTACACCTTC. It translates to CATYRGFYGYTF.

CDR3 DNA sequence: TGCGCCAGCAGAAAACAGGGAGGGTCTGGAAACACCATATATTTT. Its protein is CASRKQGGSGNTIYF. The gene calls are TRBV5-1 and TRBJ1-3; weak D call: TRBD1 (6 bases). The CDR3 consists of 15 residues. Trimming left V 5 bases short and J 1 base short, with 13 bases between. Germline-derived CDR1 and CDR2 are SGHRS and YFSETQ.

This sequence joins TRBV5-1 and TRBJ1-1, with a possible D match to TRBD1 (5 bases). Per germline, CDR1 SGHRS and CDR2 YFSETQ. This CDR3 has 16 residues. Trimming cost V 4 bases and J 0 bases, with 16 bases left between them. CDR3 nucleotide sequence: TGCGCCAGCAGCGACGGGGGATTCATGATGAACACTGAAGCTTTCTTT. Encoded protein: CASSDGGFMMNTEAFF.

The genes are TRBV19 and TRBJ2-1; 7 nucleotides align to TRBD1. With V trimmed by 7 bases and J by 4 bases, 16 bases remained unmatched. Germline V gives CDR1 LNHDA, CDR2 SQIVND (reference sequence). This CDR3 spans 17 amino acids. DNA of the CDR3: TGTGCCAGTATTACGAATCCGGGACCACAGGGGTACAATGAGCAGTTCTTC. The encoded protein is CASITNPGPQGYNEQFF.

V gene TRBV6-5 combines with J gene TRBJ1-2; a possible D gene is TRBD1 (6 bases). Deletions cut 6 bases from V and 4 bases from J, with 9 bases between. This CDR3 contains 12 residues. Germline CDR1 MNHEY, CDR2 SVGAGI. CDR3 in amino acids: CASRQDSYGYTF. DNA of the CDR3: TGTGCCAGCAGACAGGACAGCTATGGCTACACCTTC.

The chain employs TRBV15 and TRBJ1-6; D unresolved. Per germline, CDR1 LNHNV and CDR2 YYDKDF (reference sequence). With 5 bases removed from V and 0 bases from J, the gap between germline ends came to 5 bases. The CDR3 has 14 amino acids. The CDR3 nucleotides read TGTGCCACCAGCCCTATCTCCTATAATTCACCCCTCCACTTT. Its translation is CATSPISYNSPLHF.

This chain connects TRBV11-2 to TRBJ2-5, with 7 bases matching TRBD2. This CDR3 is 16 amino acids long. Per the germline V gene, CDR1 is SGHAT and CDR2 is FQNNGV. The V and J ends lost 5 bases and 2 bases, in that order; junction bases with no gene match: 11. The CDR3 DNA follows: TGTGCCAGCAGCCGTGGGGAGGGTGGACCTCAAGAGACCCAGTACTTC. Translating gives CASSRGEGGPQETQYF.

CDR3: CASSSVVPLGDTIYF. CDR3 DNA: TGTGCCAGCAGTTCCGTGGTCCCCCTCGGGGACACCATATATTTT. The chain joins TRBV28 to TRBJ1-3; no firm D call. Germline V CDR1 and CDR2: MDHEN, SYDVKM. Trimming shortened V by 4 bases and J by 8 bases, and 18 bases separated the two germline ends. The CDR3 extends over 15 amino acids.

The gene calls are TRBV30 and TRBJ2-5; maybe TRBD1 (6 bases). V was pared by 1 base and J by 5 bases, with 11 bases between. Germline values: CDR1 GTSNPN, CDR2 SVGIG (reference sequence). There are 13 residues in the CDR3. CDR3 region: CAWSGPGVETQYF. DNA for the CDR3: TGTGCCTGGAGTGGTCCAGGGGTGGAGACCCAGTACTTC.